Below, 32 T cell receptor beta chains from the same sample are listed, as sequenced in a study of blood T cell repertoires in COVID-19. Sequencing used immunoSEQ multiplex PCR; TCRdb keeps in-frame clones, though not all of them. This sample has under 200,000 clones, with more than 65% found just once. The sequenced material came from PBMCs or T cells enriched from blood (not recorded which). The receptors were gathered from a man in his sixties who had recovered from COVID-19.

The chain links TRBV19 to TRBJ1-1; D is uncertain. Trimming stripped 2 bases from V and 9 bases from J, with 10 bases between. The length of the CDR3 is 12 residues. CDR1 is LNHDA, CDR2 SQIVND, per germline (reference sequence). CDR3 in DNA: TGTGCCAGTAGTATAAATCCAGGAAAAGCTTTCTTT. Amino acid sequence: CASSINPGKAFF.

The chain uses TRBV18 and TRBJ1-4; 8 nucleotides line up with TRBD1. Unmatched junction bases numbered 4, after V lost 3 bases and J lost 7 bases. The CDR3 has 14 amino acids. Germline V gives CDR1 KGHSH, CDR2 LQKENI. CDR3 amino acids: CASSPGQGGEKLFF. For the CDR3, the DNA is TGTGCCAGCTCACCTGGACAGGGAGGTGAAAAACTGTTTTTT.

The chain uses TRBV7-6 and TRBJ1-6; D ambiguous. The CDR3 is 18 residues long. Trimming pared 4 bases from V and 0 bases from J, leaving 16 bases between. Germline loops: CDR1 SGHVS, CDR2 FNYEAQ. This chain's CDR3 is CASSYSLVRSSYNSPLHF. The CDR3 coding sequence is TGTGCCAGCAGCTACTCCCTTGTTCGGAGCTCCTATAATTCACCCCTCCACTTT.

CDR3 coding DNA: TGTGCCAGCAGCCAAGAACCCCGGAGACTAGCGGGAGGGCCCTACGAGCAGTACTTC. The encoded protein is CASSQEPRRLAGGPYEQYF. The chain employs TRBV14 and TRBJ2-7; 14 bases fit TRBD2. V dropped 0 bases and J dropped 2; count of bases not matched to a gene: 9. Germline CDR1 SGHDN, CDR2 FVKESK. The CDR3 has 19 residues.

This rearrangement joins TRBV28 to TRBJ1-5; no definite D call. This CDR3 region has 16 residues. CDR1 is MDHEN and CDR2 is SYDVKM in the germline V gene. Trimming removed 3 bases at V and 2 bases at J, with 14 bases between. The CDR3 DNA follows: TGTGCCAGCAGTTTGGCCGGGTCTCGCGGCAATCAGCCCCAGCATTTT. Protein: CASSLAGSRGNQPQHF.

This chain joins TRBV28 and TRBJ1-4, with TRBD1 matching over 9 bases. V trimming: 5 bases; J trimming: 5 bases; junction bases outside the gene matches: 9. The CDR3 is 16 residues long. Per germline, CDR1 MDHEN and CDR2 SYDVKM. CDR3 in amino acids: CASSRPTGGGNEKLFF. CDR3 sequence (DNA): TGTGCCAGCAGTCGACCTACAGGGGGCGGGAATGAAAAACTGTTTTTT.

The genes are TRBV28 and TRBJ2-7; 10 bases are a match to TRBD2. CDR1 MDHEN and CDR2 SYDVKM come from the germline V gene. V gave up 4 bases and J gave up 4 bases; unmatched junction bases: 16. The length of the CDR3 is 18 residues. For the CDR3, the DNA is TGTGCCAGCAGTTCGCCCCGATCCACTAGCGGGGCTAGATACGAGCAGTACTTC. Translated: CASSSPRSTSGARYEQYF.

CDR3 in DNA: TGTGCCAGCAGCTTGGGACTAGCTATCCCCTACGAGCAGTACTTC. It codes for CASSLGLAIPYEQYF. The J gene is TRBJ2-7, the V gene TRBV5-6, with TRBD2 identical over 7 bases. V was pared by 0 bases and J by 2 bases, with 5 bases of the junction left unmatched. The CDR3 has 15 residues. The V gene's germline CDR1 is SGHDT and CDR2 YYEEEE.

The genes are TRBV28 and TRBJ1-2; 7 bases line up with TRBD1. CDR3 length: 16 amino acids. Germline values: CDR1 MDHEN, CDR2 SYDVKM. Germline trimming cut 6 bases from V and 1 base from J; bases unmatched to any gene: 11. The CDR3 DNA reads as TGTGCCAGCAGGGCCACTACGGGACAGCGTAACTATGGCTACACCTTC. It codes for CASRATTGQRNYGYTF.

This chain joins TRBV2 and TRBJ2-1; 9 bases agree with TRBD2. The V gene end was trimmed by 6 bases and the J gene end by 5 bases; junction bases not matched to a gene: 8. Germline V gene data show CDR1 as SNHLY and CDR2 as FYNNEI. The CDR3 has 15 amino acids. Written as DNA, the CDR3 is TGTGCCAGCAGCGATGGACTAGCGACAAACAATGAGCAGTTCTTC. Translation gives CASSDGLATNNEQFF.

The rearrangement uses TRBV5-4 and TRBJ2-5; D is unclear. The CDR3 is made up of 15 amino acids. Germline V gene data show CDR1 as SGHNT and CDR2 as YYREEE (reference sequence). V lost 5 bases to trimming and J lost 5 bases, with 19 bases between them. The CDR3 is CASSSFQSEAETQYF. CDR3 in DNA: TGTGCCAGCAGTAGTTTTCAGTCCGAAGCGGAGACCCAGTACTTC.

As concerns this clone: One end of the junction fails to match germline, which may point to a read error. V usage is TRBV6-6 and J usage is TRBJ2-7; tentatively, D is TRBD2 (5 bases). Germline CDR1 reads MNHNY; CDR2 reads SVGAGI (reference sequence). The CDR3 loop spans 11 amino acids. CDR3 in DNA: TGTGCCAGCAACGACGAGGGCCTCCCCCACTTC. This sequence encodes CASNDEGLPHF.

DNA of the CDR3: TGTGCCAGCAGTTTGGAACAGGGGTTGACGTTATCAGACGGCAATGAGCAGTTCTTC. Its protein is CASSLEQGLTLSDGNEQFF. The rearrangement joins TRBV6-2 or TRBV6-3 to TRBJ2-1, with 7 bases fitting TRBD1. The CDR3 spans 19 residues. The germline CDR1 and CDR2 sequences are MNHEY and SVGEGT. V was pared by 4 bases and J by 6 bases, with 21 bases of the junction left unmatched.

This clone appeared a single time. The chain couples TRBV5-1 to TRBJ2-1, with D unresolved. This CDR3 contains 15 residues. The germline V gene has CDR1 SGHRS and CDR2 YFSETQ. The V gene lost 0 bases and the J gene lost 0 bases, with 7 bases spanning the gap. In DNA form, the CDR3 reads TGCGCCAGCAGCTTGGACAGCAACTCCTACAATGAGCAGTTCTTC. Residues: CASSLDSNSYNEQFF.

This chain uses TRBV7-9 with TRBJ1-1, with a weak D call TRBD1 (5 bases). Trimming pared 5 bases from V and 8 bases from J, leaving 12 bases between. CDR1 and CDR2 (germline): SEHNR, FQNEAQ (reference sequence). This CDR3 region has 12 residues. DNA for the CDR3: TGTGCCAGCAGCCCGGTGGGGGGGGAAGCTTTCTTT. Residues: CASSPVGGEAFF.

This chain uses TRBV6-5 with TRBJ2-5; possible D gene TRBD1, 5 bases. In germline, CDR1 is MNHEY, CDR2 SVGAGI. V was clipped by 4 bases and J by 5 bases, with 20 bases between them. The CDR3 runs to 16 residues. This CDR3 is CASSFQGISIGETQYF. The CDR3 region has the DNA TGTGCCAGCAGTTTTCAGGGTATTAGTATAGGCGAGACCCAGTACTTC.

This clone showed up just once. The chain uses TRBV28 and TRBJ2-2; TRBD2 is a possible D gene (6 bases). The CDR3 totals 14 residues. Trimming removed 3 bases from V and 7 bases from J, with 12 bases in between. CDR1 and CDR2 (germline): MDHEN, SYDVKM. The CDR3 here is CASSFHDGGGELFF. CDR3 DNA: TGTGCCAGCAGTTTTCATGACGGGGGCGGGGAGCTGTTTTTT.

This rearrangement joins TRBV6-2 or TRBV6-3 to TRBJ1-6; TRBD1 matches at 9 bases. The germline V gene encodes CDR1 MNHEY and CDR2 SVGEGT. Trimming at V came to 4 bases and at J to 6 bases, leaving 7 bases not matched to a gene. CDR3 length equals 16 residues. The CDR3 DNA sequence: TGTGCCAGCAGTTTCCCCCGGGACAGGGCTAATTCACCCCTCCACTTT. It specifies CASSFPRDRANSPLHF.

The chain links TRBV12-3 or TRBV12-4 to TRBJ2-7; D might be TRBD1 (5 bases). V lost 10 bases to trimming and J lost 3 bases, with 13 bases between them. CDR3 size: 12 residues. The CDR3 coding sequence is TGTGCCACCTCGGAAGACAGCTACGAGCAGTACTTC. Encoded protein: CATSEDSYEQYF.

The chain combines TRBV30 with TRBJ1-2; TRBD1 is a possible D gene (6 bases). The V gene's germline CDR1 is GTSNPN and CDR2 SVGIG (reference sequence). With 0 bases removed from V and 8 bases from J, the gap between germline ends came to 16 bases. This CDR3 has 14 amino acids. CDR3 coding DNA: TGTGCCTGGAGTGTACTGGGGGGGGCAGGCGGCTACACCTTC. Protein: CAWSVLGGAGGYTF.

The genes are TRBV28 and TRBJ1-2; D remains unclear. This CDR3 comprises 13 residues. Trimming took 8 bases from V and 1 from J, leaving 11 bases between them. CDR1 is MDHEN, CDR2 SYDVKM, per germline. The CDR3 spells CASYRESNYGYTF. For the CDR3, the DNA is TGTGCCAGCTACCGGGAGAGTAACTATGGCTACACCTTC.

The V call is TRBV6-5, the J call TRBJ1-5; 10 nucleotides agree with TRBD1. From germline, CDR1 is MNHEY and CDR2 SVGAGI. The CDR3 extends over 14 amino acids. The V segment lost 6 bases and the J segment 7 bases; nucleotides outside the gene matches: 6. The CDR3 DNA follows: TGTGCCAGCAGGGAGACAGGGGGCGGACAGCCCCAGCATTTT. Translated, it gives CASRETGGGQPQHF.

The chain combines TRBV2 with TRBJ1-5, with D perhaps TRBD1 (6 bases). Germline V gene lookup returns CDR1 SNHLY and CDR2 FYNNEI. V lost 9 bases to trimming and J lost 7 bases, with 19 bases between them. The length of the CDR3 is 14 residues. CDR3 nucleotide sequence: TGTGCCAGAGCCCTCAGTGGGGGCGGGCAGCCCCAGCATTTT. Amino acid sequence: CARALSGGGQPQHF.

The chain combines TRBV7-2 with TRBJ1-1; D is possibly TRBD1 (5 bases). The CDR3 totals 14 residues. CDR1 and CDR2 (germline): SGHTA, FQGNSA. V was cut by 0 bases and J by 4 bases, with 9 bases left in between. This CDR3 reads CASSLAGQGTEAFF. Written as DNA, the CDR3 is TGTGCCAGCAGCTTAGCCGGGCAGGGCACTGAAGCTTTCTTT.

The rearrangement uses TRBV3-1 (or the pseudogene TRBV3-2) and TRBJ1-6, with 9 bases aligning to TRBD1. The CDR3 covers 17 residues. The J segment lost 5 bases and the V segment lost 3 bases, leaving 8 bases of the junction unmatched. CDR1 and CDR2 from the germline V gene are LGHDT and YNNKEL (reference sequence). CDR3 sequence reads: CASSHPRGQGHNSPLHF. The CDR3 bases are TGTGCCAGCAGCCACCCCCGGGGACAGGGCCATAATTCACCCCTCCACTTT.

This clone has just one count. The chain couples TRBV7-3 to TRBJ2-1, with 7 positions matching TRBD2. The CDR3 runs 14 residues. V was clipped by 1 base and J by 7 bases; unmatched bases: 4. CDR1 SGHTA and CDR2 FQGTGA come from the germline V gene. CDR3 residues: CASSLSGRSNEQFF. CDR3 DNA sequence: TGTGCCAGCAGCTTAAGCGGGAGATCTAATGAGCAGTTCTTC.

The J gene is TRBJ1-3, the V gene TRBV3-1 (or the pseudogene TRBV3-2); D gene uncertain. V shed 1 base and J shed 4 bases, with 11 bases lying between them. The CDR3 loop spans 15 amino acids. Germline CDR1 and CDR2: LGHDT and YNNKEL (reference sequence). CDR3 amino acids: CASSQGPLSGNTIYF. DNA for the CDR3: TGTGCCAGCAGCCAAGGTCCACTCTCCGGAAACACCATATATTTT.

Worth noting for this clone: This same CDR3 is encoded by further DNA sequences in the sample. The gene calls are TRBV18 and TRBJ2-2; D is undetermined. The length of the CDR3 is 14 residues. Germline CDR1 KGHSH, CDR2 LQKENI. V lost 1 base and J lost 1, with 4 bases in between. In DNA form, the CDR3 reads TGTGCCAGCTCACCACGGCAGAACACCGGGGAGCTGTTTTTT. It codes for CASSPRQNTGELFF.

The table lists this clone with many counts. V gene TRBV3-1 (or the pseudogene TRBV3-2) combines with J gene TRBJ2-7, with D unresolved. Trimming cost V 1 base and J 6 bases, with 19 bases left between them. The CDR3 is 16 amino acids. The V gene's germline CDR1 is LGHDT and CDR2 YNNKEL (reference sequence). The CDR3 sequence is CASSQGPAQTLGEQYF. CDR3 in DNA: TGTGCCAGCAGCCAAGGTCCAGCGCAAACCTTGGGCGAGCAGTACTTC.

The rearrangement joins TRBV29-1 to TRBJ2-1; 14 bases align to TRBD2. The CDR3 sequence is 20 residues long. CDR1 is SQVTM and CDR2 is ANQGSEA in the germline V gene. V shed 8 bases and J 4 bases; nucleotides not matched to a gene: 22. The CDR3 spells CSTVGHLPGLAGDRYNEQFF. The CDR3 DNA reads TGCAGCACCGTGGGACATTTGCCGGGACTAGCGGGGGACCGGTACAATGAGCAGTTCTTC.

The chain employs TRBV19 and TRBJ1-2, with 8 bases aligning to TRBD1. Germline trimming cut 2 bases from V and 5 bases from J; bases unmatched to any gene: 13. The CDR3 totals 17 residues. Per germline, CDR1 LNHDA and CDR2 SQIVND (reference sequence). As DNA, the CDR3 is TGTGCCAGTAGTATACAAGGGACAGGTCGCCCGCTATATGGCTACACCTTC. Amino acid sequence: CASSIQGTGRPLYGYTF.

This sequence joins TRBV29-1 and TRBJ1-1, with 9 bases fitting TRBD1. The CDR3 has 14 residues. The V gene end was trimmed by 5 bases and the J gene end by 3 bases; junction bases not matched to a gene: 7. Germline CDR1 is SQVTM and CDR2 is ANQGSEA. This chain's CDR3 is CSVRPTGGYTEAFF. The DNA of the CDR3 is TGCAGCGTTCGTCCGACAGGGGGATACACTGAAGCTTTCTTT.